These T cell receptor beta chains were read from a single sample in a study of cytomegalovirus exposure and HLA in healthy donors. Sequencing was performed with immunoSEQ multiplex PCR; in TCRdb, only in-frame clones are kept and a portion is missing. Of about 89,000 clones in the sample, 80% to 85% are singletons; the top ten hold roughly 12%. Sequencing was done on a sample of PBMCs. The source is a woman aged 18 to 35 in good health and CMV-seropositive. The CDR3 runs from the conserved cysteine through the conserved F or W. The D gene is left open where the match is weak. Clone size is stated in some rows and not others, as once, few, many or a class when expanded.

v_call	j_call	clone_size	d_call	cdr3_nt	cdr3_aa
TRBV27	TRBJ1-6	-	-	TGTGCCAGCAGTTTCAGTAACCTAAGGACGGGGGATCATTCACCCCTCCACTTT	CASSFSNLRTGDHSPLHF
TRBV4-2	TRBJ1-2	-	TRBD1	TGTGCCAGCAGCATGCAGGGGGCGACCCTCTTC	CASSMQGATLF
TRBV30	TRBJ1-1	once	-	TGTGCCTACCAGGGTGTAGGGACTGAAGCTTTCTTT	CAYQGVGTEAFF
TRBV9	TRBJ1-1	few	-	TGTGCCAGCAGCCCGGGGAACACTGAAGCTTTCTTT	CASSPGNTEAFF
TRBV9	TRBJ2-7	-	-	TGTGCCAGCAGCGGGTTGAAGGGGCTTCCGTACTTC	CASSGLKGLPYF
TRBV5-1	TRBJ2-7	few	TRBD2	TGCGCCAGCAGCTTATCCACTAGCGGGGGGTACGAGCAGTACTTC	CASSLSTSGGYEQYF
TRBV28	TRBJ1-3	-	-	TGTGCCAGCACCTTAGGGGCGGCCTCTGGAAACACCATATATTTT	CASTLGAASGNTIYF
TRBV7-2	TRBJ1-1	few	-	TGTGCCAGCAGCCCCCGGGTGGCTGAAGCTTTCTTT	CASSPRVAEAFF
TRBV6-5	TRBJ1-3	-	-	TGTGCCAGCAGTTACTCGACAGATGACTCTGGAAACACCATATATTTT	CASSYSTDDSGNTIYF
TRBV6-1	TRBJ2-7	few	-	TGTGCCAGCAGTTCTAGGGGGTACGAGCAGTACTTC	CASSSRGYEQYF
TRBV7-9	TRBJ2-5	-	-	TGTGCCAGCAGCCGAGGGAACGGACAAGAGACCCAGTACTTC	CASSRGNGQETQYF
TRBV5-1	TRBJ2-2	-	TRBD1	TGCGCCAGCAGCTTGGTTGGACAGGGCCCCACCGGGGAGCTGTTTTTT	CASSLVGQGPTGELFF
TRBV6-5	TRBJ1-1	-	-	TGTGCCAGCAGTCGTACAGGGTCCACTGAAGCTTTCTTT	CASSRTGSTEAFF
TRBV5-6	TRBJ2-1	-	-	TGTGCCAGCAGCTTGGACCGGGGGAGCTCCTACAATGAGCAGTTCTTC	CASSLDRGSSYNEQFF
TRBV20-1	TRBJ1-1	-	-	TGCAGGGGTGAACAGGGCCCTGAAGCTTTCTTT	CRGEQGPEAFF
TRBV19	TRBJ2-1	-	TRBD1	TGTGCCAGTACAGACAGGGGCGCGCCGAATGAGCAGTTCTTC	CASTDRGAPNEQFF
TRBV7-8	TRBJ1-2	-	TRBD1	TGTGCCAGCAGCCTCGGACAGGGGGGGAACTATGGCTACACCTTC	CASSLGQGGNYGYTF
TRBV27	TRBJ2-3	-	-	TGTGCCAGCAGCTTGTCCGAGGGAACGCAGTATTTT	CASSLSEGTQYF
TRBV10-1	TRBJ2-3	-	-	TGCGCCAGCAGTGAGTTTGAAGGGGCGCAGTATTTT	CASSEFEGAQYF
TRBV11-3	TRBJ1-2	-	-	TGTGCCAGCAGCCCGGGAGGCGGGGATGGCTACACCTTC	CASSPGGGDGYTF
TRBV30	TRBJ2-7	-	TRBD1	TGTGCCTGGAGGGGGGTGGGACAGATTTCCCACGAGCAGTACTTC	CAWRGVGQISHEQYF
TRBV9	TRBJ1-2	-	TRBD1	TGTGCCAGCAGCGTGGGGGGGATTACAGGGGGCGCCGGCTATGGCTACACCTTC	CASSVGGITGGAGYGYTF
TRBV10-3	TRBJ2-3	-	-	TGTGCCATCAAACCTACCACAGATACGCAGTATTTT	CAIKPTTDTQYF
TRBV6-6	TRBJ1-5	-	TRBD1	TGTGCCAGCAGCCGCGGGGGACAGGGAAGCAATCAGCCCCAGCATTTT	CASSRGGQGSNQPQHF
TRBV6-4	TRBJ2-1	-	-	TGTGCCAGCAGTGACTCGGGACTGTCTAAGCAGTTCTTC	CASSDSGLSKQFF
TRBV30	TRBJ2-3	-	-	TGTGCCTGGAGTGTCAAGGGGGGGACAGATACGCAGTATTTT	CAWSVKGGTDTQYF
TRBV6-6	TRBJ2-7	-	TRBD1	TGTGCCAGCAGTTACGGGGACAGGGTTTACGAGCAGTACTTC	CASSYGDRVYEQYF
TRBV7-2	TRBJ2-5	-	-	TGTGCCAGCAGCTTAGGTCCGCGGGGTATACAAGAGACCCAGTACTTC	CASSLGPRGIQETQYF
TRBV10-3	TRBJ2-5	-	-	TGTGCCATCAGGAGGGAGGAGACCCAGTACTTC	CAIRREETQYF
TRBV18	TRBJ1-4	once	-	TGTGCCAGCTCACCACCACCCGGTGAAAAACTGTTTTTT	CASSPPPGEKLFF
TRBV28	TRBJ2-3	-	-	TGTGCCAGCACCACAGGGCAGCGAACAGATACGCAGTATTTT	CASTTGQRTDTQYF
TRBV19	TRBJ1-1	-	-	TGTGCCAGTCGTCGCAGGGCGTCGAACACTGAAGCTTTCTTT	CASRRRASNTEAFF
TRBV4-1	TRBJ2-7	-	-	TGCGCCAGCAGCCATGAGGGGGTCCGCTCCTCCTACGAGCAGTACTTC	CASSHEGVRSSYEQYF
TRBV2	TRBJ2-3	-	-	TGTGCCAGCAGTAGCGAGGGGGGGCGAACAGATACGCAGTATTTT	CASSSEGGRTDTQYF
TRBV28	TRBJ2-7	-	TRBD1	TGTGCCAGCAGCTTGCCTCAGGGGGCAGGTGACGAGCAGTACTTC	CASSLPQGAGDEQYF
TRBV5-4	TRBJ2-4	-	-	TGTGCCAGCAGCACCTGGACAGCCGTCGCGGCCAACATTCAGTACTTC	CASSTWTAVAANIQYF
TRBV10-2	TRBJ2-3	-	-	TGCGCCAGCAGGGATCCTAGCGTAGGTACGCAGTATTTT	CASRDPSVGTQYF
TRBV28	TRBJ2-7	-	-	TGTGCCAGCAGTCAGGGGGGCGGGTACGAGCAGTACTTC	CASSQGGGYEQYF
TRBV9	TRBJ2-2	once	TRBD1	TGTGCCAGCAGCGGACAGGGGGGCCGCCGCACCGGGGAGCTGTTTTTT	CASSGQGGRRTGELFF
TRBV10-3	TRBJ1-6	-	TRBD1	TGTGCCATCAAGGGACAGGGGGATTCACCCCTCCACTTT	CAIKGQGDSPLHF
TRBV7-9	TRBJ2-5	-	-	TGTGCCAGCAGCTCAAGTATCCAGGCTCGAGAGACCCAGTACTTC	CASSSSIQARETQYF
TRBV11-2	TRBJ1-2	few	TRBD1	TGTGCCAGCAGCTCAGGGGGCGCGACGGGAGGCTACACCTTC	CASSSGGATGGYTF
TRBV28	TRBJ2-7	-	-	TGTGCCAGCAGTCCCTTGTTATCCGACTTCTCCTACGAGCAGTACTTC	CASSPLLSDFSYEQYF